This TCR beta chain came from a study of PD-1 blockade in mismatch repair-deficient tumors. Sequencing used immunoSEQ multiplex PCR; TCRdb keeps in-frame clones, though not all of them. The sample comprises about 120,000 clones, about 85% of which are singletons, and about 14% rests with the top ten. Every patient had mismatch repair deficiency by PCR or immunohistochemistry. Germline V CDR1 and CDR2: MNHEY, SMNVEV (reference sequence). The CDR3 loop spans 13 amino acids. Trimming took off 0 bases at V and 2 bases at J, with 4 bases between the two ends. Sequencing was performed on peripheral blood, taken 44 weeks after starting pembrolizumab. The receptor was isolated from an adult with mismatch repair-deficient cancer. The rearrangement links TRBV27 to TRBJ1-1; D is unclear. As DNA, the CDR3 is TGTGCCAGCAGTTTATCTTTAAACACTGAAGCTTTCTTT. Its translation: CASSLSLNTEAFF.